The 16 T cell receptor beta chains given below trace back to one sample, sequenced in a study of blood T cell repertoires in COVID-19 (TCRdb year 2020). Libraries were prepared through the immunoSEQ multiplex PCR assay. TCRdb stores this immuneACCESS table with in-frame sequences only. Part of the clones is absent; in the studies checked, under half of the shortfall reflects unresolved V genes, and no reason is known for the rest. Within this sample are 250,000 to 350,000 clones, with approximately 85% of them counted one time only. The ten top clones hold 3.5% to 4.5% of the sample. Sequencing was carried out using PBMCs or T cells enriched from blood (not recorded which). The source is a woman aged 25 to 39 who had recovered from COVID-19.

V is TRBV10-2 and J is TRBJ1-3; D is unresolved. CDR3 size: 13 residues. V was trimmed by 9 bases and J by 4 bases, leaving 13 bases between them. Germline CDR1 WSHSY, CDR2 SAAADI. The CDR3 sequence: CASRDGSGNTIYF. CDR3 coding DNA: TGCGCCAGTCGGGATGGCTCCGGAAACACCATATATTTT.

This chain links TRBV15 with TRBJ1-6, with D uncertain. The CDR3 covers 13 residues. Per germline, CDR1 LNHNV and CDR2 YYDKDF (reference sequence). The V end lost 0 bases, the J end lost 11 bases, and 8 bases lay between the germline ends. As DNA, the CDR3 is TGTGCCACCAGCAGAGATAGGGAGGCACCCCTCCACTTT. Amino acids: CATSRDREAPLHF.

The V gene is TRBV29-1, the J gene TRBJ2-7, with 8 bases aligning to TRBD1. Per the germline V gene, CDR1 is SQVTM and CDR2 is ANQGSEA. The CDR3 is 11 residues long. With 7 bases clipped from V and 6 bases from J, the junction kept 5 bases outside the gene matches. The CDR3 coding sequence is TGCAGCGCAGCGGACAGGGTCGAGCAGTACTTC. Its protein product is CSAADRVEQYF.

The chain employs TRBV6-2 or TRBV6-3 and TRBJ2-7; D is possibly TRBD1 (5 bases). With 3 bases removed from V and 1 base from J, the gap between germline ends came to 10 bases. Germline CDR1 reads MNHEY; CDR2 reads SVGEGT. The CDR3 has 14 amino acids. This CDR3 is CASSYKGRSYEQYF. The DNA for the CDR3 is TGTGCCAGCAGTTATAAGGGGCGATCCTACGAGCAGTACTTC.

The chain recombines TRBV7-3 with TRBJ2-3; tentatively, D is TRBD2 (6 bases). Germline V gene lookup returns CDR1 SGHTA and CDR2 FQGTGA. V was cut by 5 bases and J by 0 bases, with 18 bases left in between. This CDR3 comprises 17 residues. CDR3 bases: TGTGCCAGCAGCCTTGAGGCCGCTAGCGCTAGCACAGATACGCAGTATTTT. This translates into CASSLEAASASTDTQYF.

The J gene is TRBJ1-1, the V gene TRBV30, with a possible D match to TRBD1 (6 bases). Germline V gives CDR1 GTSNPN, CDR2 SVGIG (reference sequence). Between the trimmed V and J ends, which lost 0 bases and 1 base, there was a span of 9 bases. The CDR3 loop spans 14 amino acids. The CDR3 DNA sequence: TGTGCCTGGAGTGTACCAGGGGCGAACACTGAAGCTTTCTTT. Translating gives CAWSVPGANTEAFF. Looking up the rest from reference TRBV30 and TRBJ1-1 gives the full variable domain: SQTIHQWPATLVQPVGSPLSLECTVEGTSNPNLYWYRQAAGRGLQLLFYSVGIGQISSEVPQNLSASRPQDRQFILSSKKLLLSDSGFYLCAWSVPGANTEAFFGQGTRLTVV.

This sequence joins TRBV7-3 and TRBJ2-7; D gene unclear. Per germline, CDR1 SGHTA and CDR2 FQGTGA. This CDR3 spans 14 amino acids. Trimming left V 0 bases short and J 2 bases short, with 8 bases between. The CDR3 loop reads CASSLTAGTYEQYF. In nucleotides, the CDR3 is TGTGCCAGCAGCTTAACTGCAGGAACCTACGAGCAGTACTTC.

The CDR3 region has the DNA TGTGCCAGTAGTATTCGGGGCAATCAGCCCCAGCATTTT. Its protein is CASSIRGNQPQHF. V usage is TRBV19 and J usage is TRBJ1-5, with unresolved D. Germline-derived CDR1 and CDR2 are LNHDA and SQIVND (reference sequence). The CDR3 runs 13 residues. Deletions cut 3 bases from V and 2 bases from J, with 5 bases between.

CDR3 protein: CSAPHRSQYF. As DNA, the CDR3 is TGCAGTGCTCCCCATCGGAGCCAGTACTTC. The rearrangement links TRBV20-1 to TRBJ2-5; unclear D gene. The length of the CDR3 is 10 residues. Germline assignment: CDR1 DFQATT and CDR2 SNEGSKA (reference sequence). Trimming stripped 5 bases from V and 10 bases from J, with 11 bases between.

This chain connects TRBV5-5 to TRBJ1-6; 7 bases map to TRBD1. With V trimmed by 6 bases and J by 7 bases, 10 bases remained unmatched. Germline V gives CDR1 SGHKS, CDR2 YYEKEE (reference sequence). The CDR3 has 15 residues. CDR3 coding DNA: TGTGCCAGCACCCGGGTTCCGGGACAGAATTCACCCCTCCACTTT. Translated, it gives CASTRVPGQNSPLHF.

A few counts support this clone. This chain uses TRBV6-5 with TRBJ1-1; 7 bases map to TRBD1. V lost 7 bases, J lost 0 bases, and 5 bases stayed unmatched. CDR3 length: 14 residues. Germline assignment: CDR1 MNHEY and CDR2 SVGAGI. The CDR3 DNA reads TGTGCCAGCAAGTCGGGACAGATGAACACTGAAGCTTTCTTT. Its translation is CASKSGQMNTEAFF.

The chain uses TRBV24-1 and TRBJ1-4; D unclear. V lost 7 bases and J 10 bases, leaving 15 bases between the germline ends. The CDR3 runs 13 residues. CDR1 and CDR2 (germline): KGHDR, SFDVKD. The CDR3 nucleotides are TGTGCCACCAGCCCGGGAAGGGCAGCAAAACTGTTTTTT. It encodes CATSPGRAAKLFF.

J is TRBJ1-1 and V is TRBV30, with D maybe TRBD1 (5 bases). V was clipped by 0 bases and J by 4 bases, with 9 bases between them. This CDR3 is 13 amino acids long. CDR1 and CDR2 (germline): GTSNPN, SVGIG (reference sequence). DNA for the CDR3: TGTGCCTGGAGTGTTGGGGGGAGCACTGAAGCTTTCTTT. Translating gives CAWSVGGSTEAFF.

The gene calls are TRBV9 and TRBJ1-5; 9 positions agree with TRBD1. Germline CDR1 and CDR2: SGDLS and YYNGEE. The CDR3 covers 14 residues. The junction had 8 bases not matched to a gene; V was cut back by 4 bases and J by 9 bases. The CDR3 bases are TGTGCCAGCAGCCCCAACAGGGGGCAGGGGCCCCAGCATTTT. This sequence encodes CASSPNRGQGPQHF.

The V call is TRBV11-2, the J call TRBJ2-2; unclear D gene. Germline assignment: CDR1 SGHAT and CDR2 FQNNGV. The CDR3 runs to 13 residues. V shed 4 bases and J shed 7 bases, with 10 bases lying between them. The CDR3 coding sequence is TGTGCCAGCAGCTCCAGGCATCTCGGGGAGCTGTTTTTT. This gives the protein CASSSRHLGELFF.

This chain uses TRBV7-9 with TRBJ2-2, with 10 nucleotides matching TRBD2. With 1 base clipped from V and 4 bases from J, the junction kept 6 bases outside the gene matches. The CDR3 sequence is 17 residues long. Germline lookup yields CDR1 SEHNR and CDR2 FQNEAQ (reference sequence). CDR3 sequence (DNA): TGTGCCAGCAGCTTAGGTTCTAGCGGGAGCCCCACCGGGGAGCTGTTTTTT. Encoded protein: CASSLGSSGSPTGELFF.